This TCR beta chain appears in the sequencing data of a study of cytomegalovirus exposure and HLA in healthy donors. Study outcomes and limitations: Association of around 17,000 TCR beta sequences with HLA alleles was found at 0.05 false discovery rate in a later analysis. In a later analysis, CMV-associated beta chains were mostly HLA-associated, it appeared. A later analysis linked a missense DCLRE1C variant to TCR beta V- and J-gene trimming.

About this clone: What it binds is unknown.

The CDR3 is 14 residues long. J lost 4 bases, V lost 1 base, and 2 bases had no gene match. Germline-derived CDR1 and CDR2 are MNHNS and SASEGT. The PCR used 60 Vbeta and 13 Jbeta primers. Source study methods: Tens of millions of unique TCR beta chains, roughly 11 million of them shared, were counted by a later analysis. Sequencing used immunoSEQ multiplex PCR; TCRdb keeps in-frame clones, though not all of them. V, J and clone size are taken as reported in that table, and D and trimming were inferred from the DNA itself. The data contain 120,000 or so clones, around 80% of them seen just once; the ten biggest clones take up approximately 0.22%.

The rearrangement links TRBV6-1 to TRBJ1-1, with TRBD1 identical over 8 bases. The sequence was collected from a man aged 45 to 65 in good health and CMV-seronegative. The material sequenced was PBMCs. CDR3 bases: TGTGCCAGCAGTGAAGACAGGGGGGTCACTGAAGCTTTCTTT. Residues: CASSEDRGVTEAFF.